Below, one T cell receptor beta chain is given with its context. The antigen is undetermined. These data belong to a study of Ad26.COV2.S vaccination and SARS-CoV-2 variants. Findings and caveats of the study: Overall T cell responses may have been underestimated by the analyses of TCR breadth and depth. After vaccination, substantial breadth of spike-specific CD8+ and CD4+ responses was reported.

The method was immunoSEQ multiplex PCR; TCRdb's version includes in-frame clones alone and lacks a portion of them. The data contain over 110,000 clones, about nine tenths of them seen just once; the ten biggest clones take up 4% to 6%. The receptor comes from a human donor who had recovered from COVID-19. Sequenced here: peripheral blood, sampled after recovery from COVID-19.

The CDR3 bases are TGCGCCAGCAGCTTGGCCCAAGCGGGGGGCATCGCAGATACGCAGTATTTT. Translated: CASSLAQAGGIADTQYF. The genes are TRBV5-1 and TRBJ2-3, with 9 bases that match TRBD2. Germline-derived CDR1 and CDR2 are SGHRS and YFSETQ. The V segment lost 0 bases and the J segment 4 bases; nucleotides outside the gene matches: 9. The CDR3 runs 17 residues.